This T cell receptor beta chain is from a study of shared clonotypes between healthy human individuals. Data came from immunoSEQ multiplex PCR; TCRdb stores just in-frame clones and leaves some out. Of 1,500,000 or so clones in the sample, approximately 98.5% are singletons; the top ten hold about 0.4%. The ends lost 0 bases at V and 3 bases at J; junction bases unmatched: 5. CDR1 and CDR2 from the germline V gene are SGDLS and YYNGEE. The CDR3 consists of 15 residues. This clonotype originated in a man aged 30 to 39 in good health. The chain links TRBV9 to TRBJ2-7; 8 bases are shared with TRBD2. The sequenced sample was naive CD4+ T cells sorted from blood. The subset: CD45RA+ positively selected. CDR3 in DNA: TGTGCCAGCAGCGTAGAATGGCGGGAGGACTACGAGCAGTACTTC. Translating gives CASSVEWREDYEQYF.